This T cell receptor beta chain appears in the sequencing data of a study of T cell clonality in common variable immunodeficiency. Study-level findings and limits: In common variable immunodeficiency, TCR beta chains reportedly carried fewer deletions and N-nucleotide insertions.

Clones were read by immunoSEQ multiplex PCR, and TCRdb kept only the in-frame ones, dropping some. Observed in the sample are about 42,000 clones, none of them singletons. A few counts support this clone. Its cognate antigen is unknown. The sequenced fragment ends 3 residues before the CDR3 boundary, so the rest is inferred from the germline J gene. V lost 3 bases and J lost 3; bases outside the gene matches: 5. Germline assignment: CDR1 KGHSH and CDR2 LQKENI. This CDR3 spans 16 amino acids. Each donor provided about 5 to 9 ml of heparinized whole blood. The chain has TRBV18 and TRBJ2-3, with 11 positions matching TRBD1. What was sequenced was peripheral blood mononuclear cells. The clonotype was recovered from a human donor with common variable immunodeficiency. The sequenced part of the CDR3 DNA is TGTGCCAGCTCACCCACCGGGACAGGGGGGACAGATACG. Its protein is CASSPTGTGGTDT. The whole CDR3 sequence is CASSPTGTGGTDTQYF.